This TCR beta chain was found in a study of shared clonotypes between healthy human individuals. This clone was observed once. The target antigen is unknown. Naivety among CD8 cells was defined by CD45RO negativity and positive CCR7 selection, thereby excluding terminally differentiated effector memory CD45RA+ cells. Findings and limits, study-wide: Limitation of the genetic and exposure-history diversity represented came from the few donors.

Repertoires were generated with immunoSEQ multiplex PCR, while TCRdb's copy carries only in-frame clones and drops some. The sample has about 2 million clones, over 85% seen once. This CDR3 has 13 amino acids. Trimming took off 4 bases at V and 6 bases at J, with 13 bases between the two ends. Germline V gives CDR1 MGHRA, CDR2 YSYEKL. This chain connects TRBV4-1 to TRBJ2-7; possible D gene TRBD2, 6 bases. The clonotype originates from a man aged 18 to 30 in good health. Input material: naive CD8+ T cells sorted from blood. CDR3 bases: TGCGCCAGCAGCCTGACCCTCGGGGGCGAGCAGTACTTC. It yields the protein CASSLTLGGEQYF.